This TCR beta chain was observed in a study of breast tumors, draining lymph nodes, adjacent tissues. Findings of the study overall: The lymph node origin of tumor T cells was framed as consistent with a hypothesis, not demonstrated. Tumor TCR diversity was below lymph nodes but above nontumor tissue.

MiXCR, applied by TCRdb to the multiplex PCR reads, yields one record per CDR3 protein. The sample has approximately 100,000 distinct CDR3 sequences, more than 30% seen once. Samples came from axillary lymph nodes draining the breast cancer. The CDR3 runs 13 residues. J lost 6 bases, V lost 3 bases, and 4 bases had no gene match. Germline CDR1 SGHRS, CDR2 YFSETQ. Comments on this clonotype: Its cognate antigen is unknown.

The TCR was taken from a female donor with breast cancer. Some clones in this sample may be carry-over from other donors' samples. The sequencing sample was made of axillary lymph node tissue. The chain is built from TRBV5-1 and TRBJ2-5; 8 bases are shared with TRBD2. The CDR3 DNA is TGCGCCAGCAGCTCGGGAGGGCTAAAGACCCAGTACTTC. This sequence encodes CASSSGGLKTQYF.